The clone carrying this TCR beta chain appeared a single time. The sample belongs to a study of blood T cell repertoires in COVID-19. The authors' processing: From reference gene primer amplification, estimates of nucleated cell counts were derived. The method was immunoSEQ multiplex PCR; TCRdb's version includes in-frame clones alone and lacks a portion of them. That table gives V, J and clone size, and the DNA gave D and trimming. Of 40,000 to 50,000 clones in the sample, 79% were seen once. CDR1 and CDR2 (germline): ENHRY, SYGVKD. The CDR3 loop spans 17 amino acids. Trimming took off 0 bases at V and 6 bases at J, with 18 bases between the two ends.

Sample: peripheral blood. This TCR derives from a man in his 70s with acute or convalescent COVID-19. V is TRBV10-3 and J is TRBJ2-1; D might be TRBD2 (7 bases). The CDR3 DNA sequence: TGTGCCATCAGTGAGTCGCGAGGGAGGGGGGGCACCAATGAGCAGTTCTTC. Translated, it gives CAISESRGRGGTNEQFF.